This entry describes one T cell receptor beta chain. These data come from a study of blood T cell repertoires in COVID-19. Turning to the study itself: Sample material is recorded as cDNA or gDNA derived from T cells, B-cell-depleted T cells, or PBMCs.

In the source study's methods: Reference gene primer amplification gave nucleated cell count estimates. Only in-frame clones appear in the TCRdb table, and some are missing; sequencing was by immunoSEQ multiplex PCR. V, J and clone size reflect that table, while D and trimming were determined from the DNA. The data show 300,000 to 500,000 clones, with over 75% seen just once and approximately 1% held by the top ten. Trimming removed 5 bases from V and 0 bases from J; junction bases left unmatched: 7. This CDR3 is built from 15 residues. CDR1 is SGHRS and CDR2 is YFSETQ in the germline V gene. The gene calls are TRBV5-1 and TRBJ1-1; 7 bases align to TRBD1. Sequenced material: PBMCs or T cells enriched from blood (not recorded which). This sequence was found in a woman aged 25 to 45 with acute COVID-19. CDR3 nucleotides: TGCGCCAGCAGTGACAGGGCCGGCCTGAACACTGAAGCTTTCTTT. Translated: CASSDRAGLNTEAFF.